The 31 T cell receptor beta chains in this list originate from one sample, sequenced in a study of T cell changes during pregnancy in multiple sclerosis. Method: immunoSEQ multiplex PCR; TCRdb's copy keeps in-frame clones and lacks some. Among 70,000 to 100,000 clones, 90% to 95% were seen once, and the ten largest hold 3.5% to 4.5%. The sequences come from peripheral blood, collected in the first trimester of pregnancy. The receptors here all came from a female donor with multiple sclerosis, enrolled in a pregnancy study.

The genes are TRBV9 and TRBJ2-3, with a weak D call TRBD2 (6 bases). Germline CDR1 and CDR2: SGDLS and YYNGEE. The CDR3 sequence is 14 residues long. V was cut by 3 bases and J by 2 bases, with 10 bases left in between. The CDR3 region is CASSAPGLTDTQYF. The CDR3, as DNA: TGTGCCAGCAGCGCTCCGGGACTCACAGATACGCAGTATTTT.

V gene TRBV18 combines with J gene TRBJ2-1; 7 bases map to TRBD1. V lost 5 bases and J lost 4; bases outside the gene matches: 8. This CDR3 comprises 15 residues. Germline V gene data show CDR1 as KGHSH and CDR2 as LQKENI. CDR3 sequence: CASSNWDSEYNEQFF. The CDR3 nucleotides read TGTGCCAGCTCAAATTGGGACAGCGAGTACAATGAGCAGTTCTTC. The variable domain in full, completed from reference TRBV18 and TRBJ2-1, reads NAGVMQNPRHLVRRRGQEARLRCSPMKGHSHVYWYRQLPEEGLKFMVYLQKENIIDESGMPKERFSAEFPKEGPSILRIQQVVRGDSAAYFCASSNWDSEYNEQFFGPGTRLTVL.

The V call is TRBV2, the J call TRBJ2-5, with TRBD2 as a possible D gene (6 bases). Germline CDR1 and CDR2: SNHLY and FYNNEI. The CDR3 totals 13 residues. Trimming left V 6 bases short and J 10 bases short, with 18 bases between. In DNA form, the CDR3 reads TGTGCCAGCAGCGACACCCGGGGGTGGGACCAGTACTTC. Translated: CASSDTRGWDQYF.

The chain links TRBV5-1 to TRBJ2-2; D not certain. This CDR3 spans 14 amino acids. Trimming removed 1 base from V and 1 base from J, with 5 bases in between. Germline lookup yields CDR1 SGHRS and CDR2 YFSETQ. Here the CDR3 reads CASSLIQNTGELFF. The CDR3 DNA sequence: TGCGCCAGCAGCTTGATCCAGAACACCGGGGAGCTGTTTTTT.

The chain joins TRBV6-5 to TRBJ2-3; D is possibly TRBD2 (5 bases). CDR1 and CDR2 from the germline V gene are MNHEY and SVGAGI. The CDR3 sequence is 15 residues long. The V end lost 7 bases, the J end lost 2 bases, and 16 bases lay between the germline ends. CDR3: CASTAGLAVTDTQYF. CDR3 in DNA: TGTGCCAGCACCGCTGGGCTAGCCGTCACAGATACGCAGTATTTT.

The chain combines TRBV6-5 with TRBJ2-3, with 7 nucleotides matching TRBD1. V trimming: 4 bases; J trimming: 1 base; junction bases outside the gene matches: 5. This CDR3 comprises 15 residues. Looked up from germline, CDR1 is MNHEY and CDR2 is SVGAGI. CDR3 loop: CASSSTGTGTDTQYF. CDR3 sequence (DNA): TGTGCCAGCAGTTCAACCGGGACAGGCACAGATACGCAGTATTTT.

In its sample, this clone was seen once. This rearrangement joins TRBV7-8 to TRBJ1-3, with 8 bases aligning to TRBD1. Per germline, CDR1 SGHVS and CDR2 FQNEAQ. J gave up 0 bases and V 2 bases, and 3 bases lay outside the gene matches. The CDR3 loop spans 16 amino acids. CDR3 residues: CASSLWTGFSGNTIYF. The CDR3 DNA reads as TGTGCCAGCAGCTTATGGACAGGGTTCTCTGGAAACACCATATATTTT. The full variable domain, its missing parts supplied by reference TRBV7-8 and TRBJ1-3, is GAGVSQSPRYKVAKRGQDVALRCDPISGHVSLFWYQQALGQGPEFLTYFQNEAQLDKSGLPSDRFFAERPEGSVSTLKIQRTQQEDSAVYLCASSLWTGFSGNTIYFGEGSWLTVV.

The J gene is TRBJ2-5, the V gene TRBV10-2, with 14 bases aligning to TRBD2. Germline values: CDR1 WSHSY, CDR2 SAAADI. V shed 6 bases, J shed 4 bases, and the junction held 7 bases outside the gene matches. The CDR3 sequence is 16 residues long. CDR3 in amino acids: CASSPPGLAGVETQYF. CDR3 sequence (DNA): TGCGCCAGCAGCCCCCCGGGACTAGCGGGGGTAGAGACCCAGTACTTC.

This chain connects TRBV7-6 to TRBJ2-7; TRBD1 matches 9 bases. The trim removed 4 bases at V and 4 bases at J, leaving 5 bases unmatched. The CDR3 loop spans 14 amino acids. Germline V gene lookup returns CDR1 SGHVS and CDR2 FNYEAQ. The CDR3 spells CASSSTGGKYEQYF. CDR3 sequence (DNA): TGTGCCAGCAGCTCCACAGGGGGCAAGTACGAGCAGTACTTC.

Only one count was recorded for this clone. J is TRBJ1-5 and V is TRBV6-1, with a possible D match to TRBD1 (5 bases). CDR1 MNHNS and CDR2 SASEGT come from the germline V gene. V was trimmed by 4 bases and J by 5 bases, leaving 24 bases between them. The CDR3 spans 18 residues. For the CDR3, the DNA is TGTGCCAGCAGTGTAATGCCAGGTAGTCCCCCGGGGGATCAGCCCCAGCATTTT. It codes for CASSVMPGSPPGDQPQHF.

The chain links TRBV15 to TRBJ1-1, with TRBD1 as a possible D gene (6 bases). CDR1 is LNHNV, CDR2 YYDKDF, per germline (reference sequence). The CDR3 contains 15 residues. V shed 3 bases and J shed 3 bases, with 14 bases lying between them. Here the CDR3 DNA reads TGTGCCACCAGCAGGTTTACAGGGAGGGACACTGAAGCTTTCTTT. Translating it yields CATSRFTGRDTEAFF.

A single count supports this clone. The chain is built from TRBV19 and TRBJ2-3, with a tentative D call TRBD2 (5 bases). CDR1 and CDR2 from the germline V gene are LNHDA and SQIVND (reference sequence). V was trimmed by 3 bases and J by 0 bases, leaving 13 bases between them. The CDR3 is 16 residues long. CDR3 coding DNA: TGTGCCAGTAGTATCGGGGTGGCACTTAGCACAGATACGCAGTATTTT. Protein: CASSIGVALSTDTQYF.

The chain combines TRBV6-5 with TRBJ2-7; a weak D match, TRBD1 (5 bases). The V gene lost 7 bases and the J gene lost 4 bases, with 17 bases spanning the gap. The CDR3 spans 14 residues. Germline V CDR1 and CDR2: MNHEY, SVGAGI. CDR3 nucleotides: TGTGCCAGCAAAGGGGCAGGGTGGAATTACGAGCAGTACTTC. Amino acid sequence: CASKGAGWNYEQYF.

The V and J genes are TRBV25-1 and TRBJ2-7; the match to TRBD1 covers 7 bases. V lost 5 bases, J lost 3 bases, and 7 bases stayed unmatched. Germline V gene lookup returns CDR1 MGHDK and CDR2 SYGVNS. The CDR3 contains 14 residues. CDR3 sequence (DNA): TGTGCCAGCAGTCCATTGAGGGGGCACTACGAGCAGTACTTC. Translation: CASSPLRGHYEQYF.

This clone came up once. V gene TRBV4-2 combines with J gene TRBJ2-7, with 8 bases identical to TRBD2. Germline V gene data show CDR1 as LGHNA and CDR2 as YNFKEQ. After removal of 4 bases from V and 0 bases from J, the junction contained 8 bases not matched to a gene. This CDR3 is 16 amino acids long. The CDR3 region has the DNA TGTGCCAGCAGCCCCGTCGGAGCGGGGGCCTCCTACGAGCAGTACTTC. Its protein is CASSPVGAGASYEQYF.

This clone was counted a single time. V is TRBV7-8 and J is TRBJ2-7; the match to TRBD1 covers 8 bases. The length of the CDR3 is 15 residues. Germline CDR1 reads SGHVS; CDR2 reads FQNEAQ. With V trimmed by 5 bases and J by 3 bases, 9 bases remained unmatched. Here the CDR3 reads CASSIDRGYLYEQYF. The CDR3 DNA reads TGTGCCAGCAGCATCGACAGGGGCTACCTCTACGAGCAGTACTTC.

This chain connects TRBV7-8 to TRBJ1-1, with 7 bases aligning to TRBD1. The trim removed 6 bases at V and 0 bases at J, leaving 4 bases unmatched. CDR1 and CDR2 from the germline V gene are SGHVS and FQNEAQ. This CDR3 contains 14 residues. DNA of the CDR3: TGTGCCAGCAGGAAACAGGGGATGAACACTGAAGCTTTCTTT. Its protein product is CASRKQGMNTEAFF.

V usage is TRBV5-1 and J usage is TRBJ1-3; perhaps TRBD1 as D (6 bases). Germline loops: CDR1 SGHRS, CDR2 YFSETQ. Trimming cost V 0 bases and J 2 bases, with 12 bases left between them. The CDR3 spans 16 residues. CDR3 amino acids: CASSLVGSGAGNTIYF. CDR3 bases: TGCGCCAGCAGCTTGGTCGGGTCAGGGGCTGGAAACACCATATATTTT.

The V gene is TRBV7-9, the J gene TRBJ1-2; D not certain. Germline V CDR1 and CDR2: SEHNR, FQNEAQ (reference sequence). The CDR3 has 17 residues. The ends were cut back, 1 base at V and 4 bases at J, with 19 bases in the middle. The CDR3 DNA reads TGTGCCAGCAGCTTAGTGAAAGCGACCAGACTGTCCTATGGCTACACCTTC. It is translated as CASSLVKATRLSYGYTF. The variable domain in full, completed from reference TRBV7-9 and TRBJ1-2, reads DTGVSQNPRHKITKRGQNVTFRCDPISEHNRLYWYRQTLGQGPEFLTYFQNEAQLEKSRLLSDRFSAERPKGSFSTLEIQRTEQGDSAMYLCASSLVKATRLSYGYTFGSGTRLTVV.

This clone was observed a single time. This rearrangement joins TRBV19 to TRBJ2-7, with D possibly TRBD1 on 6 matching bases. Deletions cut 5 bases from V and 1 base from J, with 12 bases between. The CDR3 covers 14 residues. Germline V CDR1 and CDR2: LNHDA, SQIVND (reference sequence). DNA for the CDR3: TGTGCCAGTAGTCCGGGACACCCGTCCTACGAGCAGTACTTC. It is translated as CASSPGHPSYEQYF. The whole variable domain, remainder taken from reference TRBV19 and TRBJ2-7, is DGGITQSPKYLFRKEGQNVTLSCEQNLNHDAMYWYRQDPGQGLRLIYYSQIVNDFQKGDIAEGYSVSREKKESFPLTVTSAQKNPTAFYLCASSPGHPSYEQYFGPGTRLTVT.

The chain recombines TRBV4-1 with TRBJ2-3; 7 nucleotides agree with TRBD1. This CDR3 is 12 amino acids long. Trimming removed 0 bases from V and 11 bases from J; junction bases left unmatched: 2. Germline CDR1 and CDR2: MGHRA and YSYEKL. The CDR3 here is CASSQEGGMQYF. As DNA, the CDR3 is TGCGCCAGCAGCCAAGAAGGGGGCATGCAGTATTTT.

In this sample, this clone turned up a few times. Other DNA sequences in this sample translate to the same CDR3. The rearrangement links TRBV7-9 to TRBJ1-1; the D is unclear. Germline values: CDR1 SEHNR, CDR2 FQNEAQ (reference sequence). The CDR3 has 13 residues. Trimming took off 1 base at V and 0 bases at J, with 3 bases between the two ends. CDR3 region: CASSLDMNTEAFF. The CDR3 nucleotides are TGTGCCAGCAGCTTAGATATGAACACTGAAGCTTTCTTT.

This chain uses TRBV4-1 with TRBJ2-1, with a possible D match to TRBD1 (5 bases). V was trimmed by 4 bases and J by 6 bases, leaving 13 bases between them. Germline-derived CDR1 and CDR2 are MGHRA and YSYEKL. CDR3 length: 14 residues. The CDR3 DNA is TGCGCCAGCAGCCTCCGACAGACGCCCAATGAGCAGTTCTTC. This translates into CASSLRQTPNEQFF.

The V gene is TRBV11-2, the J gene TRBJ1-1; no reliable D call. V lost 6 bases to trimming and J lost 7 bases, with 12 bases between them. Germline V CDR1 and CDR2: SGHAT, FQNNGV. This CDR3 has 12 amino acids. CDR3 nucleotides: TGTGCCAGCAGTCAGGTGGTTGGTGAAGCTTTCTTT. It yields the protein CASSQVVGEAFF. Full variable domain (remainder filled in from reference TRBV11-2 and TRBJ1-1): EAGVAQSPRYKIIEKRQSVAFWCNPISGHATLYWYQQILGQGPKLLIQFQNNGVVDDSQLPKDRFSAERLKGVDSTLKIQPAKLEDSAVYLCASSQVVGEAFFGQGTRLTVV.

The J gene is TRBJ2-7, the V gene TRBV11-2, with a possible D match to TRBD2 (6 bases). The CDR3 totals 13 residues. CDR1 and CDR2 (germline): SGHAT, FQNNGV. V was pared by 5 bases and J by 2 bases, with 10 bases between. CDR3 bases: TGTGCCAGCAGCCACCGCGGGGCCTACGAGCAGTACTTC. This sequence encodes CASSHRGAYEQYF. The full variable domain, completed using reference TRBV11-2 and TRBJ2-7, is EAGVAQSPRYKIIEKRQSVAFWCNPISGHATLYWYQQILGQGPKLLIQFQNNGVVDDSQLPKDRFSAERLKGVDSTLKIQPAKLEDSAVYLCASSHRGAYEQYFGPGTRLTVT.

This clone has only a few counts. The chain uses TRBV27 and TRBJ1-1; weak D call: TRBD1 (5 bases). Germline-derived CDR1 and CDR2 are MNHEY and SMNVEV (reference sequence). The CDR3 contains 11 residues. V lost 9 bases, J lost 3 bases, and 8 bases lay in between. The CDR3 loop reads CARGQHTEAFF. DNA of the CDR3: TGTGCCAGAGGACAACACACTGAAGCTTTCTTT.

This rearrangement joins TRBV27 to TRBJ2-3, with D perhaps TRBD1 (5 bases). The CDR3 loop spans 15 amino acids. With 2 bases removed from V and 8 bases from J, the gap between germline ends came to 17 bases. CDR1 and CDR2 from the germline V gene are MNHEY and SMNVEV (reference sequence). CDR3 DNA sequence: TGTGCCAGCAGTTTAAGCCCCGCAGGGCGAGGTACGCAGTATTTT. Encoded protein: CASSLSPAGRGTQYF.

The chain uses TRBV19 and TRBJ1-5; TRBD1 matches 7 bases. CDR1 is LNHDA, CDR2 SQIVND, per germline (reference sequence). The CDR3 consists of 18 residues. The V segment lost 3 bases and the J segment 4 bases; nucleotides outside the gene matches: 15. The CDR3 nucleotides read TGTGCCAGTAGTATCGACAGGGCTTCCCTTTCCTATAATCAGCCCCAGCATTTT. It translates to CASSIDRASLSYNQPQHF.

This CDR3 reads CSATPGTGETEAFF. The CDR3 region has the DNA TGCAGCGCCACTCCCGGGACAGGGGAAACTGAAGCTTTCTTT. The chain uses TRBV29-1 and TRBJ1-1; TRBD1 aligns across 10 bases. With 7 bases clipped from V and 5 bases from J, the junction kept 10 bases outside the gene matches. Per the germline V gene, CDR1 is SQVTM and CDR2 is ANQGSEA. The CDR3 contains 14 residues.

This chain links TRBV7-4 with TRBJ1-1; no reliable D call. Germline V gene sequence: CDR1 SGHVT, CDR2 SQSDAQ. CDR3 length equals 14 residues. Trimming left V 2 bases short and J 3 bases short, with 10 bases between. The CDR3: CASSLCGSDTEAFF. The DNA of the CDR3 is TGTGCCAGCAGCTTATGCGGTTCCGACACTGAAGCTTTCTTT.

This clone is deemed medium-sized (0.01 to 0.1%). The V call is TRBV9, the J call TRBJ1-1; TRBD1 might be the D (5 bases). The CDR3 is 13 residues long. V gave up 0 bases and J gave up 6 bases, with 9 bases separating them. Germline CDR1 SGDLS, CDR2 YYNGEE. In DNA form, the CDR3 reads TGTGCCAGCAGCGTAGTGTTAGGGGCTGAAGCTTTCTTT. It specifies CASSVVLGAEAFF.